This T cell receptor beta chain was captured in a study of tumor-infiltrating lymphocytes in oesophageal squamous cell carcinoma. In germline, CDR1 is SGHVS, CDR2 FNYEAQ. There are 16 residues in the CDR3. Trimming took off 3 bases at V and 3 bases at J, with 17 bases between the two ends. By share, this clonotype ranks as large. One entry per CDR3 protein results from TCRdb running MiXCR on the PCR reads. Of about 12,000 distinct CDR3 sequences in the sample, 50% to 60% were seen once. The clonotype comes from a female donor with esophageal squamous cell carcinoma. The rearrangement joins TRBV7-6 to TRBJ1-2; the D is unclear. Sequenced: esophageal tumor tissue. CDR3 region: CASSLGPRWADYGYTF. DNA of the CDR3: TGTGCCAGCAGCTTGGGCCCCCGTTGGGCAGACTATGGCTACACCTTC.